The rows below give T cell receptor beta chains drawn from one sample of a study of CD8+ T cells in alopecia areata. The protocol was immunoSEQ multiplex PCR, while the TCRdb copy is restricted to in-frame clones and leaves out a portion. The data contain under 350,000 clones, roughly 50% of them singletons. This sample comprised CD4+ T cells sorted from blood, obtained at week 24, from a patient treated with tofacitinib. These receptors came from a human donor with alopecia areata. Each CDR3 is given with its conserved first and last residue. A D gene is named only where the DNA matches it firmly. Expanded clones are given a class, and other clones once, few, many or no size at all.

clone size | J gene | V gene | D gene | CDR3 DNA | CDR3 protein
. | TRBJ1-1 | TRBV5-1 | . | TGCGCCAGCAGCTCCGGTGTGGGGGGCTCTGAAGCTTTCTTT | CASSSGVGGSEAFF
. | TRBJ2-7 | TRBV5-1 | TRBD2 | TGCGCCAGCACCGAGCGGGGTTACTCCTACGAGCAGTACTTC | CASTERGYSYEQYF
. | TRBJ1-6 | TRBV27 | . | TGTGCCAGCAGTACTATCGGGTATGGTTCACCCCTCCACTTT | CASSTIGYGSPLHF
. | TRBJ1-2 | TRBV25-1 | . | TGTGCCAGCAGTGAAGGCCAGGCCCGCTATGGCTACACCTTC | CASSEGQARYGYTF
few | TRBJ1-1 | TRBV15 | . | TGTGCCACCAGCAGAGATGGCGAGGGGATGGTGCTAGCTTTCTTT | CATSRDGEGMVLAFF
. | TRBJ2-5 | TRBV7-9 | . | TGTGCCAGCAGCTTAGCGGCAGCAGAGACCCAGTACTTC | CASSLAAAETQYF
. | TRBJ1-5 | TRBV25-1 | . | TGTGCCAGCAGTGAATCCGTCGGGTCCTATAGCAATCAGCCCCAGCATTTT | CASSESVGSYSNQPQHF
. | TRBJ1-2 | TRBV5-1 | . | TGCGCCAGCAGCTACAACTCCGGGGACTATGGCTACACCTTC | CASSYNSGDYGYTF
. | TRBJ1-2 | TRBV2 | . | TGTGCCAGCACGACCGACCTTAACTATGGCTACACCTTC | CASTTDLNYGYTF
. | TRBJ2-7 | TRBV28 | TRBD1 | TGTGCCAGCAGTTTCAGGTGGTGGGACAGTGAAACCTACGAGCAGTACTTC | CASSFRWWDSETYEQYF
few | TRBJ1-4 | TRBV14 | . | TGTGCCAGCAGCCAAAGGGCTCCTCTGGGTGAAAAACTGTTTTTT | CASSQRAPLGEKLFF
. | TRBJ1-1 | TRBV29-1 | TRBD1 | TGCAGCGTTGACGGGGCAGGGGGCCTGAACACTGAAGCTTTCTTT | CSVDGAGGLNTEAFF
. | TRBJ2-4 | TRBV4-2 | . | TGTGCCAGCAGCCAAGGGGGGGCTAAGGAAAACATTCAGTACTTC | CASSQGGAKENIQYF
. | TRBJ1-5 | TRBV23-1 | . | TGCGCCAGCAGCGAGGGGGGAAGGAACAATCAGCCCCAGCATTTT | CASSEGGRNNQPQHF
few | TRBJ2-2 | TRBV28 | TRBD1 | TGTGCCAGCAGTTCCCCGGGACAGGGAAACACCGGGGAGCTGTTTTTT | CASSSPGQGNTGELFF
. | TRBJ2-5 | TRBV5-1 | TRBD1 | TGCGCCAGCAGCTCAATCGGACAGGACCAAGAGACCCAGTACTTC | CASSSIGQDQETQYF
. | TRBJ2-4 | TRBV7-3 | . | TGTGCCAGCAGCACCGGGACGGAAAACATTCAGTACTTC | CASSTGTENIQYF
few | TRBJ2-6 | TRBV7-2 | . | TGTGCCAGCAGCTTAGAAGGTAGCTCTGGGGCCAACGTCCTGACTTTC | CASSLEGSSGANVLTF
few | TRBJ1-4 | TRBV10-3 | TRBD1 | TGTGCCATCTCAGGGGGCGAAGGAGGAAAACTGTTTTTT | CAISGGEGGKLFF
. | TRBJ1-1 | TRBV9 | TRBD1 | TGTGCCAGCAGCCCAGTGGACAGGCCGAACACTGAAGCTTTCTTT | CASSPVDRPNTEAFF
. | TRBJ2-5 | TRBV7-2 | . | TGTGCCAGCAGCTTAGTGCAGGGGAGTCAAGAGACCCAGTACTTC | CASSLVQGSQETQYF
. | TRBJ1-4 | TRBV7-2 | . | TGTGCCAGCAGCGACCGGCGTGAAAAACTGTTTTTT | CASSDRREKLFF
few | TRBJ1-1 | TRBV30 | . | TGTGCCTGGAGTCCTCGTAAGAACACTGAAGCTTTCTTT | CAWSPRKNTEAFF
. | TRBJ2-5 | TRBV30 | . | TGTGCCTGGAAAGTAGGGGGCCAAGAGACCCAGTACTTC | CAWKVGGQETQYF
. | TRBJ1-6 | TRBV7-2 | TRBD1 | TGTGCCAGCAGCTTAGGAGGGAGACAGGGGCCTAATTCACCCCTCCACTTT | CASSLGGRQGPNSPLHF
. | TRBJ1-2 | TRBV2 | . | TGTGCCAGCCGAGCCGGAATCCCTAACTATGGCTACACCTTC | CASRAGIPNYGYTF
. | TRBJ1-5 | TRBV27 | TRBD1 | TGTGCCAGCAGTTTCAGACAGGGTAGGCAGCCCCAGCATTTT | CASSFRQGRQPQHF
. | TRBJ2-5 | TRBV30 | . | TGTGCCTGGAGTGTCATTAAGACTGCGCAAGAGACCCAGTACTTC | CAWSVIKTAQETQYF
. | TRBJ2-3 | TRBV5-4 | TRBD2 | TGTGCCAGCAGCCCCCGGACTAGCGGGGGGGCGGATACGCAGTATTTT | CASSPRTSGGADTQYF
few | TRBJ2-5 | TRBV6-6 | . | TGTGCCGGTGGAGATTCGGCGGAGACCCAGTACTTC | CAGGDSAETQYF
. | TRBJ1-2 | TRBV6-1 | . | TGTGCCAGCAGTGTGACAGACTATGGCTACACCTTC | CASSVTDYGYTF
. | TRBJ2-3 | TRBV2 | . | TGTGCCAGCAGTTCGGTGCCGGGGCCAGATACGCAGTATTTT | CASSSVPGPDTQYF
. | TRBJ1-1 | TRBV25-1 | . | TGTGCCAGCAGTGATGGGCACACTGAAGCTTTCTTT | CASSDGHTEAFF
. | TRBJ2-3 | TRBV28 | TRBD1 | TGTGCCAGCAGTCCCCCCCAGGGGGTGGTAGATACGCAGTATTTT | CASSPPQGVVDTQYF
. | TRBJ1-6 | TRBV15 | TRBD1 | TGTGCCACCAGCAGAGAGGAGGCAGGGACAGTGGGTTCACCCCTCCACTTT | CATSREEAGTVGSPLHF
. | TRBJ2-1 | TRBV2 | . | TGCCCTAGTTTAGGGGACAATGAGCAGTTCTTC | CPSLGDNEQFF
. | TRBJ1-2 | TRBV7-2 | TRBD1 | TGTGCCAGCAGCTACCGGACAGGGGAACGAGGCTACACCTTC | CASSYRTGERGYTF
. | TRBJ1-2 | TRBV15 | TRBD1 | TGTGCCACCAGCAGGGCGGACAGGGCAAACTATGGCTACACCTTC | CATSRADRANYGYTF
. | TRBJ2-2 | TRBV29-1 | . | TGCAGCGCCAACCAGGGGAACACCGGGGAGCTGTTTTTT | CSANQGNTGELFF
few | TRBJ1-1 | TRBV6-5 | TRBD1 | TGTGCCAGCAGTCGGGACAGTATGAACACTGAAGCTTTCTTT | CASSRDSMNTEAFF
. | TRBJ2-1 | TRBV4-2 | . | TGTGCCAGCAGCCCCCTGGGATCTAGCACGAGCTCCTACAATGAGCAGTTCTTC | CASSPLGSSTSSYNEQFF
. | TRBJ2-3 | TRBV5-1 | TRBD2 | TGCGCCAGCAGACACGGGACTAGCGCTTCCGATACGCAGTATTTT | CASRHGTSASDTQYF
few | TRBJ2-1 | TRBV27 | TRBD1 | TGTGCCAGCAGTCCCCCAGGGGGCGCGGGAAATGAGCAGTTCTTC | CASSPPGGAGNEQFF
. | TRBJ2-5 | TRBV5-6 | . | TGTGCCAGCAGCCCGCGGTATCCCCAAGAGACCCAGTACTTC | CASSPRYPQETQYF
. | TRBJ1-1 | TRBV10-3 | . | TGTGCCATCAGTGCGGGGCTGGACACTGAAGCTTTCTTT | CAISAGLDTEAFF
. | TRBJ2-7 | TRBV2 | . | TGTGCCAGCAGTGCCGGGACCTACGAGCAGTACTTC | CASSAGTYEQYF
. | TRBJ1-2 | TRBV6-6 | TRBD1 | TGTGCCAGCAGACCCGGACAGGGAAACTACACCTTC | CASRPGQGNYTF
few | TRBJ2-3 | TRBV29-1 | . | TGCAGCGTTGAGGGGCCGGGGGGCACAGATACGCAGTATTTT | CSVEGPGGTDTQYF
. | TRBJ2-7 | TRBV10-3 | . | TGTGCCATCAGTGAGTCTCCCACTGGCGAGCAGTACTTC | CAISESPTGEQYF
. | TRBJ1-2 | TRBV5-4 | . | TGTGCCAGCAGCTTGATGGAAATTGGGGGCTACACCTTC | CASSLMEIGGYTF
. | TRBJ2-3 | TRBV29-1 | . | TGCAGCGTTCGGTGGCACACAGATACGCAGTATTTT | CSVRWHTDTQYF
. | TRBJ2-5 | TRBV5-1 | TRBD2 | TGCGCCAGCACCGACTCCCGGACTAGCGGGGTTTATGGAGAGACCCAGTACTTC | CASTDSRTSGVYGETQYF
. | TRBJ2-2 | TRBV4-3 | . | TGCGCCAGCAGCCAGCTTCTAGCGTGGGACACCGGGGAGCTGTTTTTT | CASSQLLAWDTGELFF
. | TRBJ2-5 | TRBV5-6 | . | TGTGCCAGCCGACTCAGGGAAGAGACCCAGTACTTC | CASRLREETQYF
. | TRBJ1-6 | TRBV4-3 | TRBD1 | TGCGCCAGCAGCCAAGAGACAGGGCGTGGATCACCCCTCCACTTT | CASSQETGRGSPLHF
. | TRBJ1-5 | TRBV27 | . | TGTGCCAGCAGTTTGGGCACCCCGGGGGTAAAGCCCCAGCATTTT | CASSLGTPGVKPQHF
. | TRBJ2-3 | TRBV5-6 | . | TGTGCCAGCAGCTTGGCGAAGGGGTCAGATACGCAGTATTTT | CASSLAKGSDTQYF
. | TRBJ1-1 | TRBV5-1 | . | TGCGCCAGCAGTCAGGGACCAGCCACTGAAGCTTTCTTT | CASSQGPATEAFF
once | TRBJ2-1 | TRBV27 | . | TGTGCCAGCAGTCCCTCCGGACGGCTCTCCTACAATGAGCAGTTCTTC | CASSPSGRLSYNEQFF